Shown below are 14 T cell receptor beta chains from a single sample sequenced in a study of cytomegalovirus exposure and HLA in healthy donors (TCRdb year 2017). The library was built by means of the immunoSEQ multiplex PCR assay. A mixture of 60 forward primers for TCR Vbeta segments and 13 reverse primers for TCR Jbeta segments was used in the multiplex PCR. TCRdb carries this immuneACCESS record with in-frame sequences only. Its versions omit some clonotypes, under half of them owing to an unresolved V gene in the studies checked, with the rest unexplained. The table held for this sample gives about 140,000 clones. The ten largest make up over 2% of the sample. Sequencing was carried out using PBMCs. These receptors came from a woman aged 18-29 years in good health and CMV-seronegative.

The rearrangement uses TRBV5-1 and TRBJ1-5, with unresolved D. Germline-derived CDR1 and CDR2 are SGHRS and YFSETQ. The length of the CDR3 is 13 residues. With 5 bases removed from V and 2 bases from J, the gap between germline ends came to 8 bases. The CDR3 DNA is TGCGCCAGCAGGGAGGCGCGCAATCAGCCCCAGCATTTT. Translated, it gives CASREARNQPQHF.

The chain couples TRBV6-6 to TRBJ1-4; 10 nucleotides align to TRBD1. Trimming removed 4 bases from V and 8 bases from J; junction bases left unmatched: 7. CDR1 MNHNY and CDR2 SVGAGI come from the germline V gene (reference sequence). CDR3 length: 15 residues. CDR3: CASSLGDRGQEKLFF. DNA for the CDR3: TGTGCCAGCAGTTTAGGGGACAGGGGCCAGGAAAAACTGTTTTTT.

CDR3 sequence reads: CASSVGGGAGELFF. DNA of the CDR3: TGTGCCAGCAGTGTCGGAGGGGGCGCCGGGGAGCTGTTTTTT. The chain recombines TRBV6-4 with TRBJ2-2; possible D gene TRBD1, 7 bases. The CDR3 is made up of 14 amino acids. V lost 4 bases, J lost 6 bases, and 12 bases lay in between. Germline V gene data show CDR1 as MRHNA and CDR2 as SNTAGT.

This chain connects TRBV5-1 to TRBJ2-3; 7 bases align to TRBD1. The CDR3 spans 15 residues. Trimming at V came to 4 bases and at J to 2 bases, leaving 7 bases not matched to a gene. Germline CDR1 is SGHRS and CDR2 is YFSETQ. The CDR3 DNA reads TGCGCCAGCAGCACGGACAGGTACTACACAGATACGCAGTATTTT. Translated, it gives CASSTDRYYTDTQYF.

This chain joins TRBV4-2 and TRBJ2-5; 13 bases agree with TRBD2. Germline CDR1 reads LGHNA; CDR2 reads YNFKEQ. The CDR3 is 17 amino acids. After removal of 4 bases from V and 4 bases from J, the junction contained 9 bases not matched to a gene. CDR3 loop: CASSRGGTSGKGETQYF. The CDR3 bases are TGTGCCAGCAGCCGGGGGGGGACTAGCGGGAAAGGAGAGACCCAGTACTTC.

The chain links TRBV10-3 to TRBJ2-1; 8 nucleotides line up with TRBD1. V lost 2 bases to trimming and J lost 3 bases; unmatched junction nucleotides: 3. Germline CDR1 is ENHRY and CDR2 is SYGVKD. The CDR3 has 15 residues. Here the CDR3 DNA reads TGTGCCATCAGTGAGGCAGGGGGCGACTACAATGAGCAGTTCTTC. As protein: CAISEAGGDYNEQFF.

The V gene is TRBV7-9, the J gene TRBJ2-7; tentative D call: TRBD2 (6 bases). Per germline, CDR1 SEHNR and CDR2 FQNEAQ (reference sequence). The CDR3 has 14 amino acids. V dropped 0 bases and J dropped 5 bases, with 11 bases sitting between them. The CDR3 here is CASSLALGGNEQYF. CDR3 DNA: TGTGCCAGCAGCTTAGCGCTCGGGGGTAACGAGCAGTACTTC.

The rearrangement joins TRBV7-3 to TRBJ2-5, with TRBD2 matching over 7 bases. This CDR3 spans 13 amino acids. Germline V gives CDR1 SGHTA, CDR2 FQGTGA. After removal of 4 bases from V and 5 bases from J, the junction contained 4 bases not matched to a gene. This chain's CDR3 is CASSSGLSETQYF. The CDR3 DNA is TGTGCCAGCAGCTCGGGACTATCGGAGACCCAGTACTTC.

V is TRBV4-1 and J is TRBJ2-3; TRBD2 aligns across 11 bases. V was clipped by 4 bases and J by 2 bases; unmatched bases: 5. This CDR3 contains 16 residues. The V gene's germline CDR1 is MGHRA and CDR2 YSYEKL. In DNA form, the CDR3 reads TGCGCCAGCAGCCCGGGACTAGCGGACCTCACAGATACGCAGTATTTT. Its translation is CASSPGLADLTDTQYF.

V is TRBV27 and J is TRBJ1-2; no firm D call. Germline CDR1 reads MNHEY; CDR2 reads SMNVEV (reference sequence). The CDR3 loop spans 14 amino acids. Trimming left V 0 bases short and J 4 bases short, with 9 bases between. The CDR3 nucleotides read TGTGCCAGCAGTTTATCCCGGGGTACCTATGGCTACACCTTC. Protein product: CASSLSRGTYGYTF.

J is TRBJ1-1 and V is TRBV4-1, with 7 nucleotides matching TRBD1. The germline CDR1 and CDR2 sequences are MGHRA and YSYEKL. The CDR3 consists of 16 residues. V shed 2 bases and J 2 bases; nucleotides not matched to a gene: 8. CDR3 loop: CASSQPNRGPNTEAFF. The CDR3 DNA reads TGCGCCAGCAGCCAACCAAACAGGGGCCCTAACACTGAAGCTTTCTTT.

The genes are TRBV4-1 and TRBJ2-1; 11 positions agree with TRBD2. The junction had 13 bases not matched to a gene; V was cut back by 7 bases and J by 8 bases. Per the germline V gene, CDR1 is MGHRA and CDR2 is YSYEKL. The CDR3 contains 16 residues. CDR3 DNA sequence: TGCGCCAGCAAAAGGACGTCTAGCGGGAGGTTGGATGAGCAGTTCTTC. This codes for CASKRTSSGRLDEQFF.

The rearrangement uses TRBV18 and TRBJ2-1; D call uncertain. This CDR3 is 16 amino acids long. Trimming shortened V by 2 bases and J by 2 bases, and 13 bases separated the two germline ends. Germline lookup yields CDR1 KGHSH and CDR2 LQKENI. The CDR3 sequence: CASSPNQRGTYNEQFF. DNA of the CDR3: TGTGCCAGCTCACCAAACCAGCGTGGAACCTACAATGAGCAGTTCTTC.

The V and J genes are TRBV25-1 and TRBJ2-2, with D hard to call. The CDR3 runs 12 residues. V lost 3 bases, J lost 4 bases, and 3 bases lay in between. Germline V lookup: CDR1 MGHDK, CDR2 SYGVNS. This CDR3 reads CASSDLTGELFF. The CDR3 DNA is TGTGCCAGCAGTGATCTCACCGGGGAGCTGTTTTTT. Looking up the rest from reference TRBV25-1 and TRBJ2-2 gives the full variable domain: EADIYQTPRYLVIGTGKKITLECSQTMGHDKMYWYQQDPGMELHLIHYSYGVNSTEKGDLSSESTVSRIRTEHFPLTLESARPSHTSQYLCASSDLTGELFFGEGSRLTVL.